The text below deals with one T cell receptor (beta chain). What antigen it recognizes has not been identified. No quality values exist for individual bases; no much larger clone is one base distant. The CDR3 covers 14 residues, taking in both the cysteine and the phenylalanine. Just the 42-base CDR3 DNA is kept, in frame starting at base 1. The junction shows trimming of 10 bases on V and 4 bases on J, and the gene matches do not reach 10 bases of it. The germline V gene specifies MDHEN as CDR1 and SYDVKM as CDR2. The sample belongs to a study of OX40 agonist ivuxolimab in advanced cancers. For the wider study: Ivuxolimab was a fully human IgG2 agonistic monoclonal antibody targeting the costimulatory receptor OX40 (CD134). Intravenous ivuxolimab was administered to patients every 2 weeks at six dose levels: 0.01, 0.1, 0.3, 1.5, 3 and 10 mg/kg. A male proportion of approximately 83% and a mean age of approximately 55 years, ranging from roughly 23 to 90, were recorded for the dose-escalation cohort. The paper reports the monotherapy dose-escalation portion (N ≈ 50 patients) of the phase I ivuxolimab trial. Prior anti-PD-1, anti-PD-L1 or anti-CTLA-4 therapy was permitted, and approximately 39% of dose-escalation patients had received checkpoint inhibitors. Partial responses were achieved by three dose-escalation patients, of whom one had hepatocellular carcinoma and two had cutaneous melanoma. Among the approximately 50 dose-escalation patients, approximately 20 had hepatocellular carcinoma, around 15 melanoma, 9 renal cell carcinoma and 9 head and neck cancer. The point of sequencing TCRbeta in the periphery was to test whether ivuxolimab changed TCR sequence diversity and drove clonal T-cell expansion. Summary of the overall study and its limitations: Antigen specificity was not determined for the clonally expanded peripheral T cells. Low levels of normalized T-cell clonal expansion were also shown by some nonresponding patients. At doses of 0.1 to 3.0 mg/kg, clonal expansion of both CD4+ and CD8+ T cells in blood was seen between baseline and week 6. After ivuxolimab, CD8+ T cells had more expanded clones than CD4+ T cells on average. Partial responders in the 0.1-3.0 mg/kg groups had among the lowest normalized peripheral clonal expansion, especially among CD8+ T cells.

To sequence the TCRbeta CDR3 region, genomic DNA was isolated from the sorted cells. The immunoSEQ Assay was used for sequencing of TCRbeta CDR3 regions. Sourced from immuneACCESS, this table was stored by TCRdb with only in-frame sequences that have V and J called. A share of the clones is absent; for the studies checked, an unresolved V gene accounts for under half, and the remainder has no known explanation. The sample yields 90,000 or so clones; 91% were counted once. The ten top clones hold 2.6% of the sample. The trial excluded patients who had a history of autoimmune disease or were on systemic immunosuppression. In every dose cohort, peripheral blood was drawn for TCR sequencing at baseline, cycle 4 day 1, and cycle 7 day 1. The samples were drawn from a first-in-human, open-label, multicenter phase I dose-escalation trial of ivuxolimab. Adults with locally advanced or metastatic melanoma, renal cell carcinoma, hepatocellular carcinoma or head and neck squamous cell carcinoma were enrolled in the trial. CD4+ and CD8+ T cells were sorted separately from peripheral blood before TCR sequencing.

The chain is assembled from TRBV28 and TRBJ2-7; TRBD2 matches 10 bases in the middle. The receptor's source is an adult with an advanced solid tumor such as melanoma, head and neck, liver or kidney cancer. The material sequenced was CD4+ or CD8+ T cells sorted from blood, taken in a trial of the OX40 agonist ivuxolimab. The CDR3 is CATSSGSNSYEQYF. The DNA reads as follows: TGTGCCACCTCTAGCGGGAGCAATTCTTACGAGCAGTACTTC.